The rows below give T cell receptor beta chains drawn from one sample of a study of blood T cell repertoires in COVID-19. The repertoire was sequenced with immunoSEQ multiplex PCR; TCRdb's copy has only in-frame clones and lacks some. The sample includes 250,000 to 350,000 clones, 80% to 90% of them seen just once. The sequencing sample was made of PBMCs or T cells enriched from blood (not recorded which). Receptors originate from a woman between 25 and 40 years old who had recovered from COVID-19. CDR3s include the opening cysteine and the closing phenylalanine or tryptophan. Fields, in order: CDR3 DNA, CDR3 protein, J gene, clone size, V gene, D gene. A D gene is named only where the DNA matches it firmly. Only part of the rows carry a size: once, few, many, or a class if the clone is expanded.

CDR3 DNA: TGTGCCAGCTCACCAACGTTGACAGGCTACATGAACACTGAAGCTTTCTTT
CDR3 protein: CASSPTLTGYMNTEAFF
J gene: TRBJ1-1
clone size: once
V gene: TRBV18
D gene: .

CDR3 DNA: TGTGCCAGCAGCTTAGTTTCAGGGCCCGGGGAGCTGTTTTTT
CDR3 protein: CASSLVSGPGELFF
J gene: TRBJ2-2
clone size: .
V gene: TRBV7-2
D gene: .

CDR3 DNA: TGTGCCAGTAGTTTGAGGACAGGTCACAATGAGCAGTTCTTC
CDR3 protein: CASSLRTGHNEQFF
J gene: TRBJ2-1
clone size: .
V gene: TRBV19
D gene: TRBD1

CDR3 DNA: TGTGCCAGCAGTTTATACGCAGGGGAGACAGATACGCAGTATTTT
CDR3 protein: CASSLYAGETDTQYF
J gene: TRBJ2-3
clone size: .
V gene: TRBV27
D gene: .

CDR3 DNA: TGCGCCAGCAGCTTCGGGGACAGGGGTAACTATGGCTACACCTTC
CDR3 protein: CASSFGDRGNYGYTF
J gene: TRBJ1-2
clone size: .
V gene: TRBV5-1
D gene: TRBD1

CDR3 DNA: TGTGCCAGTAGTACAAACCGGGACAGGGTTTTTCGAGGCAATCAGCCCCAGCATTTT
CDR3 protein: CASSTNRDRVFRGNQPQHF
J gene: TRBJ1-5
clone size: .
V gene: TRBV19
D gene: TRBD1

CDR3 DNA: TGTGCCACCAGCAGAGAGAACTTTTACGACGAGCAGTACTTC
CDR3 protein: CATSRENFYDEQYF
J gene: TRBJ2-7
clone size: .
V gene: TRBV15
D gene: .

CDR3 DNA: TGTGCCACCAGTGATCCCGGACAGGGGGACTATGGCTACACCTTC
CDR3 protein: CATSDPGQGDYGYTF
J gene: TRBJ1-2
clone size: .
V gene: TRBV24-1
D gene: TRBD1

CDR3 DNA: TGTGCCAGCAGCCTGACAGGGGGTTTGGCCAAGTCTGGAAACACCATATATTTT
CDR3 protein: CASSLTGGLAKSGNTIYF
J gene: TRBJ1-3
clone size: once
V gene: TRBV7-8
D gene: TRBD1

CDR3 DNA: TGTGCCAGCAGTTATTCTCGTGATCAGCCCCAGCATTTT
CDR3 protein: CASSYSRDQPQHF
J gene: TRBJ1-5
clone size: .
V gene: TRBV6-6
D gene: .

CDR3 DNA: TGTGCCAGCAGTGTACAAAGCATGGGACAGGGCTCCTACGAGCAGTACTTC
CDR3 protein: CASSVQSMGQGSYEQYF
J gene: TRBJ2-7
clone size: .
V gene: TRBV6-1
D gene: TRBD1

CDR3 DNA: TGTGCCAGTAGTAAGGGGACAGGGTTTGGTATCACCGGGGAGCTGTTTTTT
CDR3 protein: CASSKGTGFGITGELFF
J gene: TRBJ2-2
clone size: .
V gene: TRBV19
D gene: TRBD1